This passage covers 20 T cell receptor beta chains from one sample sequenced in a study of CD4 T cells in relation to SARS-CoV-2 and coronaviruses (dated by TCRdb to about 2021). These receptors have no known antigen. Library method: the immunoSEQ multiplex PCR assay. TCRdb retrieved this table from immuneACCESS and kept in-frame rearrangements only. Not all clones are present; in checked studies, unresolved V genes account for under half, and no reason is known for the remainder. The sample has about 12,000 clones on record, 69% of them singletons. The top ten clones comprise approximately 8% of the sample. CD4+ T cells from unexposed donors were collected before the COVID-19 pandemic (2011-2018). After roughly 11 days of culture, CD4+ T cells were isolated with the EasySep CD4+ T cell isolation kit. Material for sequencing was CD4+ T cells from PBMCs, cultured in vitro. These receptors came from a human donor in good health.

CDR3 sequence: CAWTRTGLNTEAFF. Written as DNA, the CDR3 is TGTGCCTGGACTCGAACAGGGCTGAACACTGAAGCTTTCTTT. The chain joins TRBV30 to TRBJ1-1; D may be TRBD1 (6 bases). V was cut by 4 bases and J by 0 bases, with 12 bases left in between. Germline V gene sequence: CDR1 GTSNPN, CDR2 SVGIG (reference sequence). The CDR3 length is 14 residues.

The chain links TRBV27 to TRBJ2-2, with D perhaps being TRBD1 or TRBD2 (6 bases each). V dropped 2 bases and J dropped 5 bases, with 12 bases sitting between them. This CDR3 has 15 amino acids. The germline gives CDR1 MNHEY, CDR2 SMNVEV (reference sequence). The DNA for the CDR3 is TGTGCCAGCAGTTTAGGCCAGGGGAGGACCGGGGAGCTGTTTTTT. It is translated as CASSLGQGRTGELFF.

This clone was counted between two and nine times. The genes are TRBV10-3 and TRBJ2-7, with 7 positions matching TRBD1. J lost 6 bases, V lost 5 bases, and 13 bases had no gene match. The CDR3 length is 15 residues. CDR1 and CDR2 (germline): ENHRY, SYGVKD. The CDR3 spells CAISPGTVLSFEQYF. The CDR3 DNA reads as TGTGCCATCAGTCCCGGGACAGTCTTGTCTTTCGAGCAGTACTTC.

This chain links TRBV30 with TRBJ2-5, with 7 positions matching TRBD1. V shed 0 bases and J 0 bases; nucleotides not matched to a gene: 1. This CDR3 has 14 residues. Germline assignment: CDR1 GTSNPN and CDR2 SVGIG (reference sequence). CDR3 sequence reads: CAWSVGQDQETQYF. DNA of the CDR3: TGTGCCTGGAGTGTCGGACAGGACCAAGAGACCCAGTACTTC.

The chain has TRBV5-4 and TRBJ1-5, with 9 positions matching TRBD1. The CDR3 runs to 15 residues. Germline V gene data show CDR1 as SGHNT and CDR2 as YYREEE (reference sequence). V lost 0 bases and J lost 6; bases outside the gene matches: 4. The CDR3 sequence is CASSLGGTGSQPQHF. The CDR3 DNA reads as TGTGCCAGCAGCTTGGGTGGGACAGGGAGTCAGCCCCAGCATTTT.

This chain's CDR3 is CASGRGTSGGYEQYF. The CDR3 nucleotides read TGTGCTAGTGGCAGAGGGACTAGCGGAGGCTACGAGCAGTACTTC. V is TRBV12-5 and J is TRBJ2-7, with 11 bases matching TRBD2. J gave up 3 bases and V 6 bases, and 7 bases lay outside the gene matches. The CDR3 covers 15 residues. Germline V gene data show CDR1 as LGHNT and CDR2 as FRNRAP. Full variable domain (missing parts from reference TRBV12-5 and TRBJ2-7): DARVTQTPRHKVTEMGQEVTMRCQPILGHNTVFWYRQTMMQGLELLAYFRNRAPLDDSGMPKDRFSAEMPDATLATLKIQPSEPRDSAVYFCASGRGTSGGYEQYFGPGTRLTVT.

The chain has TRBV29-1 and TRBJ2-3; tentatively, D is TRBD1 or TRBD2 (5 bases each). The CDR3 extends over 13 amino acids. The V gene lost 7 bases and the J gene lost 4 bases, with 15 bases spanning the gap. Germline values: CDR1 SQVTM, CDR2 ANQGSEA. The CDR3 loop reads CSARRGTADTQYF. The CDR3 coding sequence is TGCAGCGCAAGACGGGGCACGGCAGATACGCAGTATTTT.

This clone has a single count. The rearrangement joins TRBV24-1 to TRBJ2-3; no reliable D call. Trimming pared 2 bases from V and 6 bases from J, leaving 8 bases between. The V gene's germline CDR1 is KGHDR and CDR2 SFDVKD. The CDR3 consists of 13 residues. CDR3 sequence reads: CATSDSPDDTQYF. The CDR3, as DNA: TGTGCCACCAGTGATTCGCCGGATGATACGCAGTATTTT.

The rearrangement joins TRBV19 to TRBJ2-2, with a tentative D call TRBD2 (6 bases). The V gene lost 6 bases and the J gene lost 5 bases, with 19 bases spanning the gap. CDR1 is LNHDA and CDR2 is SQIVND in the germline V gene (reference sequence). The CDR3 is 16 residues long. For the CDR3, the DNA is TGTGCCAGTAGACCCCAGTGGGGGGATTCGACCGGGGAGCTGTTTTTT. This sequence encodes CASRPQWGDSTGELFF.

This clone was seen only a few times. The CDR3 DNA is TGTGCCAGTAGTGGCGGAGCCTACGAGCAGTACTTC. It codes for CASSGGAYEQYF. The chain employs TRBV19 and TRBJ2-7; D gene unclear. Germline CDR1 and CDR2: LNHDA and SQIVND (reference sequence). V dropped 5 bases and J dropped 2 bases, with 7 bases sitting between them. This CDR3 is 12 amino acids long.

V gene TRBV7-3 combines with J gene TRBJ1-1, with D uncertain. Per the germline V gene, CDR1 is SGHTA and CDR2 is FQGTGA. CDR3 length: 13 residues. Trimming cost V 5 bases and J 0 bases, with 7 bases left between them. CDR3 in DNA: TGTGCCAGCAGCCTAGAGCTGAACACTGAAGCTTTCTTT. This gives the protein CASSLELNTEAFF. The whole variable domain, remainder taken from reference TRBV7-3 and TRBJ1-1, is GAGVSQTPSNKVTEKGKYVELRCDPISGHTALYWYRQSLGQGPEFLIYFQGTGAADDSGLPNDRFFAVRPEGSVSTLKIQRTERGDSAVYLCASSLELNTEAFFGQGTRLTVV.

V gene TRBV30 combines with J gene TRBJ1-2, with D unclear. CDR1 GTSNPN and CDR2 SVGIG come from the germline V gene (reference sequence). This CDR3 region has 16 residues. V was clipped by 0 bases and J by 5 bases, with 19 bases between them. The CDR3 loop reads CAWSVLRPQLWYGYTF. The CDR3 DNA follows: TGTGCCTGGAGTGTATTGAGGCCGCAGCTATGGTATGGCTACACCTTC.

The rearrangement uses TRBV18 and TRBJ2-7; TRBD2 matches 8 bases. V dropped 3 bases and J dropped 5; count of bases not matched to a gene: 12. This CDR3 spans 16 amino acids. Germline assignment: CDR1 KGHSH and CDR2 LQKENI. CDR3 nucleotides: TGTGCCAGCTCACCGGTAGCGGGGACTTTATTGAACGAGCAGTACTTC. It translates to CASSPVAGTLLNEQYF.

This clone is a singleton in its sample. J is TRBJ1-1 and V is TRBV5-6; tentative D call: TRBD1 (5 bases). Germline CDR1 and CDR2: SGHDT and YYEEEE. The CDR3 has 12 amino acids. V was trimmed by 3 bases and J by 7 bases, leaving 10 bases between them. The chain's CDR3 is CASSSGLGEAFF. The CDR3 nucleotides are TGTGCCAGCAGCTCAGGGTTGGGTGAAGCTTTCTTT. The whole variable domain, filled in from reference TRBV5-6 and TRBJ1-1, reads DAGVTQSPTHLIKTRGQQVTLRCSPKSGHDTVSWYQQALGQGPQFIFQYYEEEERQRGNFPDRFSGHQFPNYSSELNVNALLLGDSALYLCASSSGLGEAFFGQGTRLTVV.

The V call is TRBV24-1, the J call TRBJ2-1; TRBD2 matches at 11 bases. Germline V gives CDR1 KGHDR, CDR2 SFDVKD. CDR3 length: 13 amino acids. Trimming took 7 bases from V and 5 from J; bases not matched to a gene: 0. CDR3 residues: CATRTSGDNEQFF. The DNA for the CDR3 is TGTGCCACCAGGACTAGCGGGGACAATGAGCAGTTCTTC.

The CDR3: CASSQVPTETQYF. The CDR3 DNA reads as TGTGCCAGCAGCCAAGTGCCAACAGAGACCCAGTACTTC. The rearrangement links TRBV14 to TRBJ2-5; the D is unclear. Germline lookup yields CDR1 SGHDN and CDR2 FVKESK. V gave up 1 base and J gave up 4 bases, with 7 bases separating them. The CDR3 covers 13 residues.

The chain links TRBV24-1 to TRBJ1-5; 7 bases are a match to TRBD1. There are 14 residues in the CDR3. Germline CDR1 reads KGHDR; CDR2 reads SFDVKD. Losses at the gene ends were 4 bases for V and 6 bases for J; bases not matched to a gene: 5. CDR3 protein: CATSDLGQRQPQHF. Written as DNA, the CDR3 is TGTGCCACCAGTGACCTGGGACAGCGTCAGCCCCAGCATTTT.

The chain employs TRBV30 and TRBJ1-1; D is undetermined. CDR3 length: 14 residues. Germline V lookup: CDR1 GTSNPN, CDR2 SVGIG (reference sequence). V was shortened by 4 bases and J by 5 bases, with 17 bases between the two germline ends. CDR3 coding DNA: TGTGCCTGGACCGCGTCCCCGGCGGGGACTGAAGCTTTCTTT. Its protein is CAWTASPAGTEAFF. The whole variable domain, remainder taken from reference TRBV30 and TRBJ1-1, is SQTIHQWPATLVQPVGSPLSLECTVEGTSNPNLYWYRQAAGRGLQLLFYSVGIGQISSEVPQNLSASRPQDRQFILSSKKLLLSDSGFYLCAWTASPAGTEAFFGQGTRLTVV.

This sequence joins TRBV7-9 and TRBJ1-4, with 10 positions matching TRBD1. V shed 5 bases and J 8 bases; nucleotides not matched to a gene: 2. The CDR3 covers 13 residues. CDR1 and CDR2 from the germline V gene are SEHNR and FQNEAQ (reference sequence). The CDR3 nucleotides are TGTGCCAGCAGCGCGACAGGGGGCGAAAAACTGTTTTTT. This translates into CASSATGGEKLFF.

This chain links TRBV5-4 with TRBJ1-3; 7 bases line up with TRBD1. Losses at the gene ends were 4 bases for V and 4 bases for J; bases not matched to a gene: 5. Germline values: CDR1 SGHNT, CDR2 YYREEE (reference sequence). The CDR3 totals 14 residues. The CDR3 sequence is CASSLWDRGNTIYF. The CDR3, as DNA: TGTGCCAGCAGCCTCTGGGACAGAGGAAACACCATATATTTT.